Listed here are 29 T cell receptor beta chains from one sample, sequenced in a study of cytotoxic CD8 clonotypes in ibrutinib-treated CLL. Sequencing used immunoSEQ multiplex PCR; TCRdb keeps in-frame clones, though not all of them. The sample lists around 330,000 clones, 67% occurring once. Sequencing was performed on PBMCs, taken after 36 months of ibrutinib treatment. These receptor sequences come from a human donor with chronic lymphocytic leukemia.

Concerning this clone itself: In the same sample, other DNA sequences code for this CDR3. The chain joins TRBV5-1 to TRBJ2-1, with D possibly TRBD2 on 5 matching bases. Germline assignment: CDR1 SGHRS and CDR2 YFSETQ. V was cut by 0 bases and J by 0 bases, with 7 bases left in between. The CDR3 spans 15 residues. The CDR3 loop reads CASSLVAHSYNEQFF. CDR3 nucleotides: TGCGCCAGCAGCTTGGTAGCGCACTCCTACAATGAGCAGTTCTTC.

This clone was observed a few times. The chain recombines TRBV7-2 with TRBJ2-1, with TRBD1 matching 7 bases. CDR3 length equals 15 residues. From germline, CDR1 is SGHTA and CDR2 FQGNSA. Trimming at V came to 5 bases and at J to 5 bases, leaving 9 bases not matched to a gene. The CDR3 DNA is TGTGCCAGCAGCAAGACAGGGACGGTCCACAATGAGCAGTTCTTC. It encodes CASSKTGTVHNEQFF.

The V and J genes are TRBV6-7 and TRBJ2-3; a weak D match, TRBD2 (5 bases). TRBV6-7 counts as an open reading frame of uncertain function. V was clipped by 8 bases and J by 4 bases, with 16 bases between them. The CDR3 totals 14 residues. The CDR3 DNA is TGTGCCAGCGACGGACCAACGGAGGCAGATACGCAGTATTTT. It specifies CASDGPTEADTQYF.

The chain combines TRBV9 with TRBJ1-4, with TRBD1 as a possible D gene (5 bases). This CDR3 is built from 15 residues. V lost 0 bases to trimming and J lost 2 bases, with 8 bases between them. Germline CDR1 and CDR2: SGDLS and YYNGEE. The CDR3 DNA sequence: TGTGCCAGCAGCGTAGCTCCAGGGACTAATGAAAAACTGTTTTTT. This sequence encodes CASSVAPGTNEKLFF.

The V gene is TRBV4-1, the J gene TRBJ1-5; the match to TRBD1 covers 9 bases. The CDR3 length is 19 residues. Trimming removed 3 bases from V and 0 bases from J; junction bases left unmatched: 12. Looked up from germline, CDR1 is MGHRA and CDR2 is YSYEKL. The CDR3 sequence is CASSHTPDRGMYSNQPQHF. Here the CDR3 DNA reads TGCGCCAGCAGCCACACCCCGGACAGGGGAATGTATAGCAATCAGCCCCAGCATTTT.

The chain recombines TRBV7-2 with TRBJ2-7; 7 nucleotides agree with TRBD2. CDR3 length: 13 residues. V was clipped by 4 bases and J by 3 bases; unmatched bases: 3. Looked up from germline, CDR1 is SGHTA and CDR2 is FQGNSA. CDR3 nucleotide sequence: TGTGCCAGCAGCTCTAGCGGATTCTACGAGCAGTACTTC. Its protein product is CASSSSGFYEQYF.

The CDR3 bases are TGTGCCAGCAGCTTAGTGGCGGGGGGGCGAGATACGCAGTATTTT. Its translation is CASSLVAGGRDTQYF. The chain uses TRBV5-6 and TRBJ2-3; 9 nucleotides line up with TRBD2. This CDR3 contains 15 residues. J lost 5 bases, V lost 2 bases, and 6 bases had no gene match. Germline V lookup: CDR1 SGHDT, CDR2 YYEEEE.

The chain joins TRBV15 to TRBJ1-1; D is unresolved. This CDR3 has 18 residues. V was cut by 3 bases and J by 0 bases, with 20 bases left in between. Germline CDR1 is LNHNV and CDR2 is YYDKDF (reference sequence). The DNA of the CDR3 is TGTGCCACCAGCAGTAGGGCGCACCTTTTAGGAATGAACACTGAAGCTTTCTTT. It specifies CATSSRAHLLGMNTEAFF.

The gene calls are TRBV7-6 and TRBJ1-5; weak D call: TRBD1 (5 bases). V lost 5 bases to trimming and J lost 6 bases, with 14 bases between them. This CDR3 is built from 14 residues. Germline V CDR1 and CDR2: SGHVS, FNYEAQ. The CDR3 loop reads CASSPTGLGQPQHF. DNA for the CDR3: TGTGCCAGCAGCCCTACAGGCTTGGGTCAGCCCCAGCATTTT.

CDR3 in amino acids: CASSLGASPNEQFF. The CDR3 DNA follows: TGTGCCAGCAGCTTGGGTGCTAGCCCCAATGAGCAGTTCTTC. This chain links TRBV5-6 with TRBJ2-1; possibly TRBD2 for D (5 bases). CDR1 and CDR2 from the germline V gene are SGHDT and YYEEEE. With 0 bases removed from V and 6 bases from J, the gap between germline ends came to 10 bases. The CDR3 is made up of 14 amino acids. The full variable domain, its missing parts supplied by reference TRBV5-6 and TRBJ2-1, is DAGVTQSPTHLIKTRGQQVTLRCSPKSGHDTVSWYQQALGQGPQFIFQYYEEEERQRGNFPDRFSGHQFPNYSSELNVNALLLGDSALYLCASSLGASPNEQFFGPGTRLTVL.

V and J are TRBV9 and TRBJ2-3; TRBD2 might be the D (6 bases). Per germline, CDR1 SGDLS and CDR2 YYNGEE. The CDR3 runs 16 residues. The germline V and J ends were trimmed by 0 bases and 0 bases, with 11 bases remaining between them. CDR3 amino acids: CASSVAAGQSTDTQYF. The DNA of the CDR3 is TGTGCCAGCAGCGTAGCTGCGGGGCAGAGCACAGATACGCAGTATTTT.

This clone appeared a few times. This chain uses TRBV5-4 with TRBJ1-6; D call uncertain. Germline CDR1 is SGHNT and CDR2 is YYREEE (reference sequence). Deletions cut 2 bases from V and 6 bases from J, with 9 bases between. This CDR3 is built from 14 residues. The CDR3 loop is CASSFPSSNSPLHF. The CDR3 DNA is TGTGCCAGCAGCTTTCCCAGCTCTAATTCACCCCTCCACTTT.

As for this clone: At one end the junction does not follow the germline gene, possibly because of a read error. J is TRBJ2-7 and V is TRBV7-2; D perhaps matches TRBD1 (7 bases). The CDR3 is 14 amino acids. The germline V gene encodes CDR1 SGHTA and CDR2 FQGNSA. DNA for the CDR3: TGTGCCAGCAGCGAAGACAGGGACTCCTCCGAGCAGTACTTC. This sequence encodes CASSEDRDSSEQYF.

This chain connects TRBV9 to TRBJ2-7; 13 bases are shared with TRBD2. Germline CDR1 SGDLS, CDR2 YYNGEE. V trimming: 4 bases; J trimming: 3 bases; junction bases outside the gene matches: 10. The CDR3 consists of 17 residues. The CDR3 nucleotides read TGTGCCAGCAGCCCCGGACTAGCGGGGGTTAACAGCTACGAGCAGTACTTC. Translation gives CASSPGLAGVNSYEQYF.

This rearrangement joins TRBV9 to TRBJ2-3; TRBD1 aligns across 7 bases. The CDR3 is made up of 16 amino acids. Germline V lookup: CDR1 SGDLS, CDR2 YYNGEE. The V segment lost 2 bases and the J segment 6 bases; nucleotides outside the gene matches: 12. CDR3 region: CASSVHRGLSGDTQYF. The CDR3 DNA is TGTGCCAGCAGCGTCCACAGGGGCCTTTCGGGGGATACGCAGTATTTT.

This chain uses TRBV4-1 with TRBJ2-2; D possibly matches TRBD1 or TRBD2 (5 bases each). CDR3 size: 15 residues. From germline, CDR1 is MGHRA and CDR2 YSYEKL. Trimming pared 5 bases from V and 0 bases from J, leaving 10 bases between. In DNA form, the CDR3 reads TGCGCCAGCAGCACGGGACCCACGAACACCGGGGAGCTGTTTTTT. Protein sequence: CASSTGPTNTGELFF.

The J gene is TRBJ2-2, the V gene TRBV9; no clear D gene. Germline V lookup: CDR1 SGDLS, CDR2 YYNGEE. The CDR3 is 12 residues long. V was pared by 6 bases and J by 6 bases, with 9 bases between. The CDR3 loop is CASTFYSGELFF. The CDR3 DNA is TGTGCCAGCACCTTCTACTCCGGGGAGCTGTTTTTT. The variable domain in full, with the rest retrieved from reference TRBV9 and TRBJ2-2, is DSGVTQTPKHLITATGQRVTLRCSPRSGDLSVYWYQQSLDQGLQFLIQYYNGEERAKGNILERFSAQQFPDLHSELNLSSLELGDSALYFCASTFYSGELFFGEGSRLTVL.

V and J are TRBV27 and TRBJ2-1; TRBD2 might be the D (6 bases). Per germline, CDR1 MNHEY and CDR2 SMNVEV (reference sequence). V lost 7 bases, J lost 6 bases, and 10 bases lay in between. The CDR3 runs to 12 residues. The DNA of the CDR3 is TGTGCCAGCAAATTCGGGGGCAATGAGCAGTTCTTC. Translated, it gives CASKFGGNEQFF.

The chain has TRBV29-1 and TRBJ2-7; 8 bases match TRBD2. The CDR3 contains 16 residues. J lost 3 bases, V lost 6 bases, and 16 bases had no gene match. The germline CDR1 and CDR2 sequences are SQVTM and ANQGSEA. CDR3 in DNA: TGCAGCGTCACACCCTTTAAGGAGCGGGAGAACTACGAGCAGTACTTC. Its translation: CSVTPFKERENYEQYF.

J is TRBJ2-7 and V is TRBV5-1, with a possible D match to TRBD2 (5 bases). The V gene's germline CDR1 is SGHRS and CDR2 YFSETQ. The CDR3 contains 12 residues. V lost 0 bases and J lost 6, with 7 bases in between. CDR3: CASSLDSGEQYF. In DNA form, the CDR3 reads TGCGCCAGCAGCTTGGACAGCGGCGAGCAGTACTTC.

The chain links TRBV10-3 to TRBJ2-5; no clear D. The V gene's germline CDR1 is ENHRY and CDR2 SYGVKD. V lost 10 bases, J lost 4 bases, and 10 bases lay in between. The CDR3 is 11 residues long. CDR3 coding DNA: TGTGCCACCGGAGTGGGAGAGACCCAGTACTTC. Its translation is CATGVGETQYF.

This clone was counted once. This chain joins TRBV29-1 and TRBJ2-2; 11 bases are shared with TRBD2. CDR1 is SQVTM, CDR2 ANQGSEA, per germline. This CDR3 contains 19 residues. J gave up 0 bases and V 7 bases, and 16 bases lay outside the gene matches. In nucleotides, the CDR3 is TGCAGCGCGGTAGGTGGGACTAGCGGATCTAGGGCGAACACCGGGGAGCTGTTTTTT. Encoded protein: CSAVGGTSGSRANTGELFF.

V gene TRBV15 combines with J gene TRBJ1-6, with D perhaps matching TRBD1 (5 bases). This CDR3 spans 13 amino acids. Trimming removed 1 base at V and 13 bases at J, with 11 bases between. Germline CDR1 LNHNV, CDR2 YYDKDF (reference sequence). In DNA, the CDR3 is TGTGCCACCAGCAGAGGAGGAGGGACTCCCCTCCACTTT. This sequence encodes CATSRGGGTPLHF. Drawing the rest from reference TRBV15 and TRBJ1-6, the complete variable domain is DAMVIQNPRYQVTQFGKPVTLSCSQTLNHNVMYWYQQKSSQAPKLLFHYYDKDFNNEADTPDNFQSRRPNTSFCFLDIRSPGLGDTAMYLCATSRGGGTPLHFGNGTRLTVT.

This rearrangement joins TRBV9 to TRBJ2-2, with 11 positions matching TRBD2. Germline V gene sequence: CDR1 SGDLS, CDR2 YYNGEE. The V gene end was trimmed by 4 bases and the J gene end by 1 base; junction bases not matched to a gene: 12. The CDR3 runs to 19 residues. CDR3 region: CASSLYPGTSGLNTGELFF. CDR3 in DNA: TGTGCCAGCAGCCTGTACCCCGGGACTAGCGGATTGAACACCGGGGAGCTGTTTTTT.

This clone has just a few counts. This sequence joins TRBV5-1 and TRBJ2-2; 8 bases match TRBD1. The CDR3 sequence is 14 residues long. Per the germline V gene, CDR1 is SGHRS and CDR2 is YFSETQ. V was clipped by 4 bases and J by 7 bases; unmatched bases: 6. The CDR3: CASSPDRVIGELFF. Written as DNA, the CDR3 is TGCGCCAGCAGCCCGGACAGGGTGATCGGGGAGCTGTTTTTT.

This sequence joins TRBV11-2 and TRBJ2-7; D is unclear. The V end was cut by 5 bases, the J end by 3 bases, with 14 bases between. Germline CDR1 is SGHAT and CDR2 is FQNNGV. This CDR3 has 14 amino acids. The CDR3 here is CASSITTPVYEQYF. Here the CDR3 DNA reads TGTGCCAGCAGCATAACCACACCTGTCTACGAGCAGTACTTC.

The V gene is TRBV5-4, the J gene TRBJ2-5; D gene uncertain. Germline CDR1 reads SGHNT; CDR2 reads YYREEE (reference sequence). V gave up 2 bases and J gave up 0 bases, with 8 bases separating them. CDR3 length: 14 amino acids. The CDR3 nucleotides are TGTGCCAGCAGCTTATCCATGTACCAAGAGACCCAGTACTTC. Its translation: CASSLSMYQETQYF.

This clone came up once. CDR3 DNA: TGTGCCAGCAAGACAGGGGGCCCCCCCTACGAGCAGTACTTC. This sequence encodes CASKTGGPPYEQYF. This chain links TRBV4-2 with TRBJ2-7, with 10 bases that match TRBD1. V dropped 7 bases and J dropped 2; count of bases not matched to a gene: 5. This CDR3 comprises 14 residues. Germline V gene data show CDR1 as LGHNA and CDR2 as YNFKEQ.

This chain uses TRBV5-1 with TRBJ2-5; D is unresolved. The V gene's germline CDR1 is SGHRS and CDR2 YFSETQ. V was clipped by 0 bases and J by 5 bases, with 8 bases between them. The CDR3 length is 13 residues. The CDR3 protein is CASSLGVRETQYF. CDR3 nucleotides: TGCGCCAGCAGCTTGGGGGTGCGTGAGACCCAGTACTTC.